A selection of T cell receptor beta chains follows, all from one sample in a study of molecular identifiers for immune sequencing clone quantification. Each CDR3 protein gets one entry after TCRdb re-called the PCR reads with MiXCR. The sample consists of just under 65,000 distinct CDR3 sequences, under 20% of them appearing once. The material sequenced was naive CD8+ T cells from blood, with Jurkat cell RNA spiked in. The source is a human donor in good health. Some libraries in this study had Jurkat cell RNA spiked in. The conserved cysteine and the conserved F or W are not part of the CDR3 here.

V: TRBV12-3/TRBV12-4
J: TRBJ1-1
length: 10
CDR3: ASSGTGTEAF

V: TRBV20-1
J: TRBJ2-3
length: 13
CDR3: SARDLVAGTDTQY

V: TRBV27
J: TRBJ2-7
length: 12
CDR3: ASSLIDDSYEQY

V: TRBV6-2/TRBV6-3
J: TRBJ1-2
length: 9
CDR3: ASSPAYGYT

V: TRBV29-1
J: TRBJ2-3
length: 14
CDR3: SVDGFGHPSTDTQY

V: TRBV19
J: TRBJ2-2
length: 11
CDR3: ASSPGLTGELF

V: TRBV27
J: TRBJ2-1
length: 13
CDR3: ASSLWTGGVDEQF

V: TRBV27
J: TRBJ2-3
length: 13
CDR3: ASSLVGGGTDTQY

V: TRBV6-4
J: TRBJ1-5
length: 11
CDR3: ASSDSWGQPQH

V: TRBV7-9
J: TRBJ1-1
length: 11
CDR3: ASSLTHRIEAF

V: TRBV20-1
J: TRBJ1-5
length: 16
CDR3: SARDRTSSRYSNQPQH

V: TRBV28
J: TRBJ2-1
length: 13
CDR3: ASIKGQGRSDEQF

V: TRBV2
J: TRBJ1-1
length: 13
CDR3: ASSEMGGYDTEAF

V: TRBV4-2
J: TRBJ2-3
length: 16
CDR3: ASSQDVRLAGSTDTQY

V: TRBV7-9
J: TRBJ1-6
length: 11
CDR3: ASSPYGDSPLH

V: TRBV7-9
J: TRBJ2-6
length: 13
CDR3: ASSPLTSGANVLT

V: TRBV18
J: TRBJ1-1
length: 12
CDR3: ASSPPGLNTEAF

V: TRBV7-8
J: TRBJ2-3
length: 14
CDR3: ASSLIGQGPTDTQY

V: TRBV11-3
J: TRBJ1-4
length: 12
CDR3: ASSTLDRNEKLF

V: TRBV30
J: TRBJ2-7
length: 10
CDR3: AWKTGPYEQY

V: TRBV6-6
J: TRBJ2-7
length: 12
CDR3: ASSYPTHPYEQY

V: TRBV28
J: TRBJ2-5
length: 11
CDR3: ASSWDSEETQY

V: TRBV4-2
J: TRBJ2-1
length: 14
CDR3: ASSQVAGGGANEQS

V: TRBV5-6
J: TRBJ2-1
length: 15
CDR3: ASRDLYRDSSYNEQF

V: TRBV7-9
J: TRBJ1-1
length: 13
CDR3: ASSLHTGLTTEAF

V: TRBV5-1
J: TRBJ2-2
length: 13
CDR3: ASSLLDSYTGELF

V: TRBV6-5
J: TRBJ2-3
length: 15
CDR3: ASSYSRDRVGTDTQY

V: TRBV20-1
J: TRBJ2-1
length: 13
CDR3: SATSWGETYNEQF

V: TRBV11-2
J: TRBJ1-1
length: 12
CDR3: ASSPPAGRTEAF

V: TRBV2
J: TRBJ1-3
length: 13
CDR3: ASTLGLFSGNTIY

V: TRBV4-2
J: TRBJ2-7
length: 11
CDR3: ASSQEGSYEQY

V: TRBV7-9
J: TRBJ1-1
length: 12
CDR3: ASSPDSLNTEAF

V: TRBV11-2
J: TRBJ2-7
length: 14
CDR3: ASSPPPGTGVYEQY

V: TRBV6-6
J: TRBJ2-1
length: 11
CDR3: ASSYGTSGPQF

V: TRBV28
J: TRBJ2-7
length: 12
CDR3: ASRLSPGTGEQY

V: TRBV4-2
J: TRBJ2-7
length: 13
CDR3: ASSQETGSSYEQY

V: TRBV4-2
J: TRBJ1-5
length: 13
CDR3: ASSQQGASNQPQH

V: TRBV7-9
J: TRBJ2-1
length: 13
CDR3: ASSPGTGAINEQF

V: TRBV11-2
J: TRBJ1-1
length: 11
CDR3: ASSLGLGTEAF

V: TRBV28
J: TRBJ2-3
length: 13
CDR3: ASRPSGSAADTQY

V: TRBV27
J: TRBJ1-5
length: 14
CDR3: ASSSIQGARDQPQH

V: TRBV29-1
J: TRBJ2-2
length: 10
CDR3: SVAWYTGELF

V: TRBV2
J: TRBJ2-7
length: 14
CDR3: ASSEASYAESYEQY

V: TRBV29-1
J: TRBJ2-1
length: 7
CDR3: SVQGGQF

V: TRBV3-1
J: TRBJ2-3
length: 13
CDR3: ASSPSGTSRDTQY